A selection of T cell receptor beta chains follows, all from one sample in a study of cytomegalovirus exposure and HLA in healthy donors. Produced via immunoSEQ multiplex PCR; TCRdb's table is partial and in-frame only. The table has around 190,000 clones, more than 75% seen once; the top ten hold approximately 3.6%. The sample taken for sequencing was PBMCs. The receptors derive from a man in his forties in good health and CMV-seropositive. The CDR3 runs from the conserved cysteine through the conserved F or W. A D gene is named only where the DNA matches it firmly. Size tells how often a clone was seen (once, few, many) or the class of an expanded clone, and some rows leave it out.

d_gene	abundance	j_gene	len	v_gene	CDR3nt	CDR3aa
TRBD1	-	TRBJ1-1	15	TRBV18	TGTGCCAGCTCACCATGGGACAGGGGTGGCAACGGAGCTTTCTTT	CASSPWDRGGNGAFF
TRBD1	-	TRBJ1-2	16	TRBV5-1	TGCGCCAGCAGCCCGGACAGGGGTTTCCCTAACTATGGCTACACCTTC	CASSPDRGFPNYGYTF
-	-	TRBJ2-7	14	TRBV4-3	TGCGCCAGCAGCCAAGATCAGGGTTACTACGAGCAGTACTTC	CASSQDQGYYEQYF
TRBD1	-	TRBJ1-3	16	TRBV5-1	TGCGCCAGCAGCTTGGCCTCAGGGGGCTCTGGAAACACCATATATTTT	CASSLASGGSGNTIYF
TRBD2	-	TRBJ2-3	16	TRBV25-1	TGTGCCAGCAGTGAGCCTAGCGGGAGTGGCACAGATACGCAGTATTTT	CASSEPSGSGTDTQYF
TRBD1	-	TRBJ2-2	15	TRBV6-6	TGTGCCAGCAGTTATTCGGGACAGGGATCCGGGGAGCTGTTTTTT	CASSYSGQGSGELFF
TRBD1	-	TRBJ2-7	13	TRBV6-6	TGTGCCAGCACCCTGGGGACAGGGATGGAGCAGTACTTC	CASTLGTGMEQYF
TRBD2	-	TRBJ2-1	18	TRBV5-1	TGCGCCAGCAGATTATCTAGCGGAACCAATAGCTCCTACAATGAGCAGTTCTTC	CASRLSSGTNSSYNEQFF
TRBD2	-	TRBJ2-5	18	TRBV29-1	TGCAGCGTGGAAGGACTAGCGGGGGGCCGGGTTGGGGGCGAGACCCAGTACTTC	CSVEGLAGGRVGGETQYF
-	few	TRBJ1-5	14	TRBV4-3	TGCGCCAGCGGCCAGGGAGTACGCAATCAGCCCCAGCATTTT	CASGQGVRNQPQHF
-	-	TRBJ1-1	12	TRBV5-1	TGCGCCAGCAGCAGAGGGAACACTGAAGCTTTCTTT	CASSRGNTEAFF
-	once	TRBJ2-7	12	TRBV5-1	TGCGCCAGCAGCCCCCAGGGCTACGAGCAGTACTTC	CASSPQGYEQYF
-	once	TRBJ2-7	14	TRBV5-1	TGCGCCAGCAGCGCGGGGGCTAACTCCTACGAGCAGTACTTC	CASSAGANSYEQYF
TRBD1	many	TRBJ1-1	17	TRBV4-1	TGCGCCAGCAGCCAGCAGACCACAGGGGTTCGAAACACTGAAGCTTTCTTT	CASSQQTTGVRNTEAFF
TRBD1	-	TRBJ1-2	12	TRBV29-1	TGCAGCGTTGCGGGACAGGGAAGAGGCTACACCTTC	CSVAGQGRGYTF
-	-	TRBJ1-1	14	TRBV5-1	TGCGCCAGCAGCTCAACCTGGGGGCACACTGAAGCTTTCTTT	CASSSTWGHTEAFF
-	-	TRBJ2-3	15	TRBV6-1	TGTGCCAGCATCGGGTTAGCTGGGGGGACAGATACGCAGTATTTT	CASIGLAGGTDTQYF
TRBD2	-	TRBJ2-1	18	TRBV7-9	TGTGCCAGCAGCTTAGCAGGGACTAGCGGAGGCCAATTCAATGAGCAGTTCTTC	CASSLAGTSGGQFNEQFF
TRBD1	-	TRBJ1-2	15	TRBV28	TGTGCCAGCAACCGACAGGGGGCATCAAACTATGGCTACACCTTC	CASNRQGASNYGYTF
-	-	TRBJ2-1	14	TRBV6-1	TGTGCCAGCAGTGACAGTCAGGGGTGGAATGAGCAGTTCTTC	CASSDSQGWNEQFF
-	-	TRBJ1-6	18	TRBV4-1	TGCGCCAGCAGCCAAGAGCCAGTGGGGAGCTCCTATAATTCACCCCTCCACTTT	CASSQEPVGSSYNSPLHF
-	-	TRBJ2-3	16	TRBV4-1	TGCGCCAGCAGCCAACGGGTATCGAGATCCACAGATACGCAGTATTTT	CASSQRVSRSTDTQYF
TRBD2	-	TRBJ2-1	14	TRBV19	TGTGCCAGTAGGGTAGCGGGAGGTCCCAATGAGCAGTTCTTC	CASRVAGGPNEQFF
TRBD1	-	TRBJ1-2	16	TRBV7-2	TGTGCCAGCAGCTTACTATTAGGGACAGGGTCTCCTGGCTACACCTTC	CASSLLLGTGSPGYTF
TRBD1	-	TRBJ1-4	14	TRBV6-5	TGTGCCAGCAGAAAGCAGGGGGCTGGTGAAAAACTGTTTTTT	CASRKQGAGEKLFF
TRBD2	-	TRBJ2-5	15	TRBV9	TGTGCCAGCAGCGCCAAGGGAGGGACTCAAGAGACCCAGTACTTC	CASSAKGGTQETQYF
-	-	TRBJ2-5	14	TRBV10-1	TGCGCCAGCAGTGCGGGCGGGGTTGGGGAGACCCAGTACTTC	CASSAGGVGETQYF
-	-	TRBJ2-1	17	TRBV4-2	TGTGCCAGCAGCCAAGAAGAGGGGGGAGGGGTGTCCAATGAGCAGTTCTTC	CASSQEEGGGVSNEQFF
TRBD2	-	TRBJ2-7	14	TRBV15	TGTGCCACCGGCGGGGGCAGCGGGAGCTACGAGCAGTACTTC	CATGGGSGSYEQYF
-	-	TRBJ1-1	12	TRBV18	TGTGCCAGCTCCCTCAGGGTCACTGAAGCTTTCTTT	CASSLRVTEAFF
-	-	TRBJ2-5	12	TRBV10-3	TGTGCCATCGCTCGGACAGAAGAGACCCAGTACTTC	CAIARTEETQYF
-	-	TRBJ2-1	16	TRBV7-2	TGTGCCAGCAACAAATGGGGCAGGGATTTCTACAATGAGCAGTTCTTC	CASNKWGRDFYNEQFF
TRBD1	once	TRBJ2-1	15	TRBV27	TGTGCCAGCAGTCCCGGGACAGGGTCCCACAATGAGCAGTTCTTC	CASSPGTGSHNEQFF
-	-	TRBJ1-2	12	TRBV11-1	TGTGCCAGCAGCTTACAGGGGTATGGCTACACCTTC	CASSLQGYGYTF
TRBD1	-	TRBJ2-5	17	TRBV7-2	TGTGCCAGCAGCTTAGTGTCGGGACAGACGATCCAAGAGACCCAGTACTTC	CASSLVSGQTIQETQYF
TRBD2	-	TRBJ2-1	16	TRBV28	TGTGCCAGCAGTTTTTTTTCTAGCGGAGCATACAATGAGCAGTTCTTC	CASSFFSSGAYNEQFF
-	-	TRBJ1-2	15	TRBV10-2	TGCGCCAGCAGTGAGTGGGCGAAAGCTAACTATGGCTACACCTTC	CASSEWAKANYGYTF
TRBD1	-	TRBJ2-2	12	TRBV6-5	TGTGCCAGCAGGACAGGGCCCGGGGAGCTGTTTTTT	CASRTGPGELFF
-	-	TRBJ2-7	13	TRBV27	TGTGCCAGCAGTTTAGGGACTCCTTACGAGCAGTACTTC	CASSLGTPYEQYF
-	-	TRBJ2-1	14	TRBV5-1	TGCGCCAGCAGCTCCGCAGGCTCCTACAATGAGCAGTTCTTC	CASSSAGSYNEQFF
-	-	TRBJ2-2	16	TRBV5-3	TGTGCCAGAAGCTTGAGACACAGGGTGAACACCGGGGAGCTGTTTTTT	CARSLRHRVNTGELFF
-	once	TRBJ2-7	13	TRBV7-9	TGTGCCAGCAGCTTAGACTTAACCTACGAGCAGTACTTC	CASSLDLTYEQYF
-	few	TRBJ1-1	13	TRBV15	TGTGCCACCAGCAGAGGGGGGGACCTCCAAGCTTTCTTT	CATSRGGDLQAFF
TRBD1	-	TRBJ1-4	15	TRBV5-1	TGCGCCAGCAGCTCTCAACAGGGGGGGGGTGAAAAACTGTTTTTT	CASSSQQGGGEKLFF
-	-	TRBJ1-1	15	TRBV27	TGTGCCAGCAGTTTACAGGCCGACAGGAACACTGAAGCTTTCTTT	CASSLQADRNTEAFF
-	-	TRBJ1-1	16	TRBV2	TGTGCCAGCAGTGAAATCTTCGGGGGGGGCGAGACTGAAGCTTTCTTT	CASSEIFGGGETEAFF
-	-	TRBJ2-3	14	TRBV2	TGTGCCAGTTCGGGGTCGTTATCCACAGATACGCAGTATTTT	CASSGSLSTDTQYF
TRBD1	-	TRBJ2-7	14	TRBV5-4	TGTGCCAGCAGCCGCCGGGACAGGGTCCACGAGCAGTACTTC	CASSRRDRVHEQYF
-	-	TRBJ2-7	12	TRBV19	TGTGCCAGTAGTAACCAGGGGAACGAGCAGTACTTC	CASSNQGNEQYF
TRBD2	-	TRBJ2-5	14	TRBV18	TGTGCCAGCTCACCAGCGGGAGGACAAGAGACCCAGTACTTC	CASSPAGGQETQYF
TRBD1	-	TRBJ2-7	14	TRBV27	TGTGCCAGCAGTCCCGGGGACAGGGTCTACGAGCAGTACTTC	CASSPGDRVYEQYF
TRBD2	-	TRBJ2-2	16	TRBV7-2	TGTGCCAGCAGCTCCGTTCTTGCGGGAGGCACCGGGGAGCTGTTTTTT	CASSSVLAGGTGELFF